A single T cell receptor beta chain is shown here with its context. The antigen is unknown. The data were taken from a study of brain T cells in children with intractable seizures. Findings and caveats of the study: Pre-surgery blood may have been undersampled, hiding some clones. Patients' HCMV serostatus was unknown; virus specificity rests on CDR3 similarity alone.

The table came from immunoSEQ multiplex PCR; TCRdb's copy has only in-frame clones and leaves some out. This sample yields fewer than 85,000 clones, of which roughly 91% are seen a single time; approximately 1.5% belongs to the top ten. The sequenced cases were selected for having the highest brain T cell transcript signatures. Pre-surgery treatment included at least one anti-epileptic drug. The CDR3 is 12 amino acids. Germline CDR1 reads SGHNT; CDR2 reads YYREEE (reference sequence). V gave up 7 bases and J gave up 2 bases; unmatched junction bases: 2. The source material was peripheral blood, sampled at surgery. This clonotype was sampled from a boy in the first two years of life with tuberous sclerosis and intractable seizures. The rearrangement uses TRBV5-4 and TRBJ2-5, with TRBD1 matching over 7 bases. The CDR3 protein is CASGRGQETQYF. The CDR3 DNA reads TGTGCCAGCGGCAGGGGGCAAGAGACCCAGTACTTC.